The entry that follows covers one T cell receptor beta chain sequence. Its antigen is unidentified. The sample contains more than one DNA sequence encoding this CDR3. Generated by immunoSEQ multiplex PCR, the TCRdb table keeps only in-frame clones and is missing some. This sample yields a few million clones, of which just under 95% are seen a single time; around 0.35% belongs to the top ten. The sample comes from a study of shared clonotypes between healthy human individuals. Study-wide findings and caveats: The study sampled only blood, and tissue repertoires likely differ.

CDR3 length: 11 residues. V gave up 5 bases and J gave up 1 base, with 3 bases separating them. Per the germline V gene, CDR1 is GTSNPN and CDR2 is SVGIG (reference sequence). This chain joins TRBV30 and TRBJ2-1; no firm D call. The TCR was taken from a man aged 18 to 35 in good health. Some clones in this sample may be carry-over from other donors' samples. Material: naive CD4+ T cells from PBMCs. The subset is: CD45RA+ positively selected. The CDR3 region has the DNA TGTGCCTGGGGTTCCTACAATGAGCAGTTCTTC. Translating it yields CAWGSYNEQFF.